The present entry profiles one TCR beta chain with its context. CDR1 is SGHRS and CDR2 is YFSETQ in the germline V gene. V shed 4 bases and J 2 bases; nucleotides not matched to a gene: 3. The CDR3 has 14 residues. The entry originates in a study of identical twins' blood T cells. TCRdb fed the 5' RACE reads into MiXCR, producing one record per CDR3 protein. The profile covers a few hundred thousand distinct CDR3 sequences, with 28% appearing a single time and roughly 5.5% taken by the ten largest. The sequence was collected from a woman aged 18-49 years in good health. Sequencing was carried out using PBMCs. This rearrangement joins TRBV5-1 to TRBJ2-3; 8 bases line up with TRBD1. The CDR3 region has the DNA TGCGCCAGCAGCGAGACAGGGGCCACAGATACGCAGTATTTT. Protein: CASSETGATDTQYF.